This T cell receptor beta chain is from a study of cytomegalovirus exposure and HLA in healthy donors. Broader study findings: In vitro data verified three CMV-associated chains as specific for CMV antigens.

The data were produced by immunoSEQ multiplex PCR, yet TCRdb's version contains in-frame clones alone and is incomplete. The table shows about 140,000 clones, with roughly nine tenths occurring only once. Turning to this clone: Its antigen is as yet unknown.

CDR1 and CDR2 (germline): SGHAT, FQNNGV. The CDR3 is 16 amino acids. V was trimmed by 0 bases and J by 4 bases, leaving 15 bases between them. The chain combines TRBV11-2 with TRBJ1-2; D not certain. This TCR was sampled from a man aged 18 to 29 in good health and CMV-seronegative. Sequenced material: PBMCs. In nucleotides, the CDR3 is TGTGCCAGCAGCTTAGATCGTCCGGGGAGTAGCTATGGCTACACCTTC. Translating gives CASSLDRPGSSYGYTF. The full variable domain, rest sourced from reference TRBV11-2 and TRBJ1-2, is EAGVAQSPRYKIIEKRQSVAFWCNPISGHATLYWYQQILGQGPKLLIQFQNNGVVDDSQLPKDRFSAERLKGVDSTLKIQPAKLEDSAVYLCASSLDRPGSSYGYTFGSGTRLTVV.